The 15 T cell receptor beta chains reported below all come from one sample, sequenced in a study of regulatory T cells in long-lasting Graves disease. iRepertoire HTBI primers and Arm-PCR of CDR3 regions built TCR beta libraries. A single record per CDR3 protein comes from TCRdb applying MiXCR to the multiplex PCR reads. The sample contains roughly 260,000 distinct CDR3 sequences, more than 15% of which appear only once. The time point was: newly diagnosed GD, antithyroid drugs for less than 3 months. PBMC-derived RNA was used for the TCR library. Separately, the same data were catalogued under a study of T cells in Graves' hyperthyroidism and ophthalmopathy.

Sequenced material: peripheral blood mononuclear cells (PBMCs), taken at new diagnosis, from a patient treated with antithyroid drugs. These TCRs come from a woman in her 30s with Graves disease.

This clonotype occurred many times. This chain links TRBV6-1 with TRBJ1-6, with D uncertain. The V gene's germline CDR1 is MNHNS and CDR2 SASEGT. V was trimmed by 2 bases and J by 4 bases, leaving 9 bases between them. The CDR3 runs 15 residues. The CDR3 nucleotides are TGTGCCAGCAGTGAAAGGACGGGGTATAATTCACCCCTCCACTTT. Translation gives CASSERTGYNSPLHF.

Many counts were recorded for this clonotype. The chain recombines TRBV9 with TRBJ1-1; D unresolved. The CDR3 spans 14 residues. V was cut by 0 bases and J by 4 bases, with 10 bases left in between. Germline values: CDR1 SGDLS, CDR2 YYNGEE. The CDR3 reads CASSVDKRVTEAFF. The CDR3, as DNA: TGTGCCAGCAGCGTAGACAAAAGGGTCACTGAAGCTTTCTTT.

This clonotype was seen repeatedly, ten times or more. The chain is built from TRBV6-1 and TRBJ1-3, with a weak D call TRBD1 (5 bases). The CDR3 length is 14 residues. The germline V gene has CDR1 MNHNS and CDR2 SASEGT. V was pared by 8 bases and J by 4 bases, with 15 bases between. In DNA form, the CDR3 reads TGTGCCAGCCGTACAGGTGGTTCAGGAAACACCATATATTTT. It translates to CASRTGGSGNTIYF.

This clonotype was observed many times. The rearrangement joins TRBV5-1 to TRBJ1-3; D remains ambiguous. Trimming removed 2 bases from V and 0 bases from J, with 12 bases in between. There are 16 residues in the CDR3. Germline V gene lookup returns CDR1 SGHRS and CDR2 YFSETQ. The CDR3 sequence is CASSLTVASSGNTIYF. Here the CDR3 DNA reads TGCGCCAGCAGCTTAACCGTCGCAAGCTCTGGAAACACCATATATTTT.

This chain links TRBV30 with TRBJ1-6, with D tentatively TRBD1 (6 bases). CDR3 size: 15 residues. V dropped 3 bases and J dropped 0 bases, with 9 bases sitting between them. Germline V gene sequence: CDR1 GTSNPN, CDR2 SVGIG (reference sequence). The CDR3 nucleotides are TGTGCCTGGAGCACAGGGAGCTCCTATAATTCACCCCTCCACTTT. Translating it yields CAWSTGSSYNSPLHF. Looking up the rest from reference TRBV30 and TRBJ1-6 gives the full variable domain: SQTIHQWPATLVQPVGSPLSLECTVEGTSNPNLYWYRQAAGRGLQLLFYSVGIGQISSEVPQNLSASRPQDRQFILSSKKLLLSDSGFYLCAWSTGSSYNSPLHFGNGTRLTVT.

Note on this clonotype: A far bigger clonotype differs at one base, so this is likely a read error. Since no conserved phenylalanine or tryptophan closes the CDR3, a read error is the likely cause. This sequence joins TRBV7-2 and TRBJ1-2; D possibly corresponds to TRBD1 (6 bases). From germline, CDR1 is SGHTA and CDR2 FQGNSA. CDR3 length: 16 residues. The V gene lost 8 bases and the J gene lost 2 bases, with 21 bases spanning the gap. The CDR3 spells CASSPQQGFSNYGYTS. The CDR3 region has the DNA TGTGCCAGCTCACCACAACAGGGTTTTTCGAACTATGGCTACACCTCC.

This clonotype was seen repeatedly, ten times or more. The chain uses TRBV20-1 and TRBJ1-2; no reliable D call. Deletions cut 6 bases from V and 6 bases from J, with 14 bases between. Germline CDR1 is DFQATT and CDR2 is SNEGSKA (reference sequence). The CDR3 runs 12 residues. DNA for the CDR3: TGCAGTGCGGCACACACTACGAATGGCTACACCTTC. Its protein is CSAAHTTNGYTF.

Many counts were recorded for this clonotype. The V call is TRBV7-9, the J call TRBJ2-3, with D maybe TRBD2 (6 bases). The length of the CDR3 is 13 residues. V lost 5 bases and J lost 3, with 9 bases in between. Germline CDR1 and CDR2: SEHNR and FQNEAQ (reference sequence). The CDR3 is CASSRAGTDTQYF. The CDR3 DNA reads TGTGCCAGCAGCCGTGCGGGGACAGATACGCAGTATTTT. The full variable domain, its missing parts supplied by reference TRBV7-9 and TRBJ2-3, is DTGVSQNPRHKITKRGQNVTFRCDPISEHNRLYWYRQTLGQGPEFLTYFQNEAQLEKSRLLSDRFSAERPKGSFSTLEIQRTEQGDSAMYLCASSRAGTDTQYFGPGTRLTVL.

This clonotype was seen ten or more times. The chain uses TRBV7-2 and TRBJ2-1, with 10 bases that match TRBD2. The trim removed 4 bases at V and 16 bases at J, leaving 7 bases unmatched. The V gene's germline CDR1 is SGHTA and CDR2 FQGNSA. This CDR3 is 12 amino acids long. CDR3 nucleotide sequence: TGTGCCAGCAGCTCACAGCGGGGGGGCAAATTCTTC. This sequence encodes CASSSQRGGKFF.

This clonotype was recorded at least ten times. The V call is TRBV11-3, the J call TRBJ2-5; 7 bases match TRBD1. This CDR3 is 14 amino acids long. V shed 5 bases and J 6 bases; nucleotides not matched to a gene: 9. Germline CDR1 and CDR2: SGHNT and YENEEA. Here the CDR3 DNA reads TGTGCCAGCAGCCAGAACAGGGGAGAACAGACCCAGTACTTC. Its protein product is CASSQNRGEQTQYF.

This clonotype has a count of ten or more. This chain connects TRBV20-1 to TRBJ1-1, with D perhaps TRBD1 (5 bases). V was trimmed by 3 bases and J by 5 bases, leaving 16 bases between them. Germline V gene sequence: CDR1 DFQATT, CDR2 SNEGSKA (reference sequence). The CDR3 covers 14 residues. This CDR3 is CSASVSGASTEAFF. The CDR3 region has the DNA TGCAGTGCTAGTGTTTCTGGGGCGTCGACTGAAGCTTTCTTT.

This clonotype has a count of ten or more. The V and J genes are TRBV7-2 and TRBJ2-1; possibly TRBD2 for D (6 bases). CDR1 SGHTA and CDR2 FQGNSA come from the germline V gene. The V end was cut by 1 base, the J end by 0 bases, with 13 bases between. The CDR3 loop spans 17 amino acids. CDR3 sequence reads: CASSLVGAGTSYNEQFF. CDR3 DNA: TGTGCCAGCAGCTTAGTCGGGGCGGGAACCTCCTACAATGAGCAGTTCTTC.

Regarding this clonotype: Just one base apart from a much larger clone, this may be a read error. The J gene is TRBJ1-3, the V gene TRBV6-2 or TRBV6-3; the match to TRBD1 covers 8 bases. The CDR3 loop spans 19 amino acids. CDR1 and CDR2 (germline): MNHEY, SVGEGT. CDR3 coding DNA: TGTGCCAGCAGTTACTCACTTTATGGGACAGGTGACTCTGGAAGCACCATATATTTT. This gives the protein CASSYSLYGTGDSGSTIYF.

Regarding this clonotype: This clone may be a read error of a much larger clone one base away. The chain's CDR3 is CASSYVPANTGELFF. The CDR3 bases are TGTGCCAGCAGTTACGTTCCCGCGAACACCGGGGAGCTGTTTTTT. This chain uses TRBV6-2 or TRBV6-3 with TRBJ2-2; D call uncertain. Germline CDR1 is MNHEY and CDR2 is SVGEGT. This CDR3 spans 15 amino acids. V was trimmed by 2 bases and J by 0 bases, leaving 7 bases between them.

The sample holds many counts of this clonotype. The chain has TRBV2 and TRBJ2-7; 8 bases agree with TRBD2. CDR1 is SNHLY and CDR2 is FYNNEI in the germline V gene. CDR3 length equals 11 residues. The V and J ends lost 10 bases and 3 bases, in that order; junction bases with no gene match: 2. CDR3: CATGTSYEQYF. The CDR3 DNA reads TGTGCCACCGGGACTAGCTACGAGCAGTACTTC. Full variable domain (outside the CDR3, taken from reference TRBV2 and TRBJ2-7): EPEVTQTPSHQVTQMGQEVILRCVPISNHLYFYWYRQILGQKVEFLVSFYNNEISEKSEIFDDQFSVERPDGSNFTLKIRSTKLEDSAMYFCATGTSYEQYFGPGTRLTVT.